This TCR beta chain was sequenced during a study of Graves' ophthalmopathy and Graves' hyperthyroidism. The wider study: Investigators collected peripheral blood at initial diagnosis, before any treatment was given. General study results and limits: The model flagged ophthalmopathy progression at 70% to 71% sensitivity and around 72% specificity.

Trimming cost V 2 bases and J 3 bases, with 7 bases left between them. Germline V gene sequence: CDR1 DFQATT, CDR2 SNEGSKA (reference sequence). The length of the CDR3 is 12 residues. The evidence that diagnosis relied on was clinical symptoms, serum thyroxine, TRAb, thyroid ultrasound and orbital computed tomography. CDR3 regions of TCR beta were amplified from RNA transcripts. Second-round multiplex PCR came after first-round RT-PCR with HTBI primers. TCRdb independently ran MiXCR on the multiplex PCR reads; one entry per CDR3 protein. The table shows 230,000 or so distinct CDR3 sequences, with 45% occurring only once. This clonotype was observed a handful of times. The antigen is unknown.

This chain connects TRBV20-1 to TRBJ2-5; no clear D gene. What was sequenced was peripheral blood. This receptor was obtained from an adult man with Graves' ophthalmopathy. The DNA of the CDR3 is TGCAGTGCTAGACGGATCGAAGAGACCCAGTACTTC. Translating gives CSARRIEETQYF.